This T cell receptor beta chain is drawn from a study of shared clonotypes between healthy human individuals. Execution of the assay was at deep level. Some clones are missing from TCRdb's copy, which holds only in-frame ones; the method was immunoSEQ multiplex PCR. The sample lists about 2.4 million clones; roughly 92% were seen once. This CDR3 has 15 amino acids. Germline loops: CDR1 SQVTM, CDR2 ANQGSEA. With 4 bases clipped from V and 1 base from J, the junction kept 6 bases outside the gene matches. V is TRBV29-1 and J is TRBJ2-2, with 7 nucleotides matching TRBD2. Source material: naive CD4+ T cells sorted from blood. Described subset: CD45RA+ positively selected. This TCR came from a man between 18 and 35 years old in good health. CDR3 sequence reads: CSVVVAGMNTGELFF. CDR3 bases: TGCAGCGTTGTGGTAGCGGGCATGAACACCGGGGAGCTGTTTTTT.